This TCR beta chain was retrieved from a study of T cell responses to AZD1222 COVID-19 vaccine. The study, taken as a whole, reports: Clonal diversity may have been underestimated, and the donors were mostly white British, with more females than males. In all cases, repertoires were sampled only after the peak T cell response. Elevations in Spike-specific TCR breadth and depth followed administration of two AZD1222 doses.

Remarks on this clone: Its antigen remains unidentified.

The CDR3 runs to 15 residues. V lost 0 bases, J lost 7 bases, and 8 bases stayed unmatched. CDR1 and CDR2 (germline): SGHRS, YFSETQ. Clones were read by immunoSEQ multiplex PCR, and TCRdb kept only the in-frame ones, dropping some. The profile covers about 150,000 clones, with approximately 94% appearing a single time and more than 8% taken by the ten largest. The clonotype was recovered from an adult in good health. The starting material was peripheral blood, obtained on day 0 of AZD1222 vaccination. J is TRBJ2-7 and V is TRBV5-1; 9 positions match TRBD1. CDR3 in amino acids: CASSLAGTGLEEQYF. CDR3 sequence (DNA): TGCGCCAGCAGCTTGGCCGGGACAGGGTTGGAAGAGCAGTACTTC.